This TCR beta chain came from a study of blood T cell repertoires in COVID-19. The overall study: Material from acute and convalescent COVID-19 was sourced from the United States, Italy and Spain.

This CDR3 is built from 12 residues. Looked up from germline, CDR1 is MNHNY and CDR2 is SVGAGI (reference sequence). V was shortened by 3 bases and J by 4 bases, with 4 bases between the two germline ends. In the study's own analysis: Reference gene primers were amplified, and this amplification served to estimate nucleated cell counts. The data were produced by immunoSEQ multiplex PCR, yet TCRdb's version contains in-frame clones alone and is incomplete. V, J and clone size were drawn from that table, and D and trimming were deduced from the DNA. The sample yields about 100,000 clones, approximately 90% seen once.

This clonotype was sampled from a woman aged 80 or older with acute or convalescent COVID-19. Sequenced sample: peripheral blood. The chain recombines TRBV6-6 with TRBJ1-5; D ambiguous. The CDR3, as DNA: TGTGCCAGCAGTTATATGAATCAGCCCCAGCATTTT. It encodes CASSYMNQPQHF.